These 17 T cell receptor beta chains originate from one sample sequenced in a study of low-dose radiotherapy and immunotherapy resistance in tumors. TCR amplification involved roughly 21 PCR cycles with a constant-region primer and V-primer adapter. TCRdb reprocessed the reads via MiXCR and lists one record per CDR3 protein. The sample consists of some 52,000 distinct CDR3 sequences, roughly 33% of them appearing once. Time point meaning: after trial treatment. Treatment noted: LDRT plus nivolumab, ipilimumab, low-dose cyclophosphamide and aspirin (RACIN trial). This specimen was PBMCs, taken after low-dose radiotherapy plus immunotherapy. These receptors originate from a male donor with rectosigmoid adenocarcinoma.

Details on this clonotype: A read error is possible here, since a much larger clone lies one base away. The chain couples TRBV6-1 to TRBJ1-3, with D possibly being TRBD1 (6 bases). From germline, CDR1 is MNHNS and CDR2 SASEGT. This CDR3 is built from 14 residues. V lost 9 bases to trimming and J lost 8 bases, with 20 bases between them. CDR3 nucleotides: TGTGCCAGTAGTCCGGGGGGGCGCAGAGACACCATATATTTT. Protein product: CASSPGGRRDTIYF.

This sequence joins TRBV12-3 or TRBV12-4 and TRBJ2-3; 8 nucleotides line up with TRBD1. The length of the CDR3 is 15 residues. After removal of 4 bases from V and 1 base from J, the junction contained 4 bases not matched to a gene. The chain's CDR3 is CASSSQGGGTDTQYF. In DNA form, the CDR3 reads TGTGCCAGCAGTTCACAGGGGGGAGGCACAGATACGCAGTATTTT.

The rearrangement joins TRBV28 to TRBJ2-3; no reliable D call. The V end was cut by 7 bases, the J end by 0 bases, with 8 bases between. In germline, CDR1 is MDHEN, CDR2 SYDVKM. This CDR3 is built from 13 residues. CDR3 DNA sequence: TGTGCCAGCAAACAAGGGAGCACAGATACGCAGTATTTT. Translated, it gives CASKQGSTDTQYF.

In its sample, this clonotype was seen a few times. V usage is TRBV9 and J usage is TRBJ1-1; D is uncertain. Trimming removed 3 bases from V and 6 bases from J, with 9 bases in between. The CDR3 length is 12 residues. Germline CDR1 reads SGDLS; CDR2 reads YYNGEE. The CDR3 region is CASSAMTPEAFF. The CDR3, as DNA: TGTGCCAGCAGCGCGATGACTCCTGAAGCTTTCTTT.

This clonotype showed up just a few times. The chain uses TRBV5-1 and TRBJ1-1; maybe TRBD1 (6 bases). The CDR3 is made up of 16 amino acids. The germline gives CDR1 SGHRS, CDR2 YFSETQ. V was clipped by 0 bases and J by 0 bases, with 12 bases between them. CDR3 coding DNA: TGCGCCAGCAGCTTGGGCGCCGGGACAATGAACACTGAAGCTTTCTTT. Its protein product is CASSLGAGTMNTEAFF.

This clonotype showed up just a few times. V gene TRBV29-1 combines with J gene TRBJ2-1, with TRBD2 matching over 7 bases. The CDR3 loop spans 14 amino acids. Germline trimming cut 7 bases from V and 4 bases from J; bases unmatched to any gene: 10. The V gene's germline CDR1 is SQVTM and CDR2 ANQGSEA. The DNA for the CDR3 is TGCAGCGCGAGCGCTAGCGGAACTTACAATGAGCAGTTCTTC. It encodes CSASASGTYNEQFF.

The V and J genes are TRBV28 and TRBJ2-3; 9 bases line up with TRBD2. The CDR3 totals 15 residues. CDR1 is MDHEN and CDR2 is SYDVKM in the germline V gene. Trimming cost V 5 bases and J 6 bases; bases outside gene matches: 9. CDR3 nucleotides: TGTGCCAGCAGTCAGGCGGGACTAGCACACGATACGCAGTATTTT. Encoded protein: CASSQAGLAHDTQYF. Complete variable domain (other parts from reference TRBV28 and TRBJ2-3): DVKVTQSSRYLVKRTGEKVFLECVQDMDHENMFWYRQDPGLGLRLIYFSYDVKMKEKGDIPEGYSVSREKKERFSLILESASTNQTSMYLCASSQAGLAHDTQYFGPGTRLTVL.

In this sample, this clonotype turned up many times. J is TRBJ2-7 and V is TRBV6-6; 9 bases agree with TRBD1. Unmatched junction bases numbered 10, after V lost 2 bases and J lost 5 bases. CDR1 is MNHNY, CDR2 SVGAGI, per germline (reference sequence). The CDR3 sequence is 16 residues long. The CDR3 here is CASSYPSGTGRDEQYF. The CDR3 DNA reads TGTGCCAGCAGTTACCCATCCGGGACAGGGCGAGACGAGCAGTACTTC.

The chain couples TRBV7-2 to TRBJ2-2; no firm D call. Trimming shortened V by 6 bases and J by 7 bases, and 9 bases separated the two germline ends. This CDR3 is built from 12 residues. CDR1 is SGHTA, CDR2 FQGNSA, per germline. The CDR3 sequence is CASRRVGGELFF. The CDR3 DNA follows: TGTGCCAGCAGACGCGTAGGCGGGGAGCTGTTTTTT.

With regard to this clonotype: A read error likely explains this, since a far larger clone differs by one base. In DNA form, the CDR3 reads TGTGCCAGCAGTGAGGAAAAAGGGGCACCCCTCCACTTT. It yields the protein CASSEEKGAPLHF. This chain uses TRBV6-1 with TRBJ1-6, with D tentatively TRBD1 (5 bases). CDR1 is MNHNS and CDR2 is SASEGT in the germline V gene. This CDR3 is built from 13 residues. V was clipped by 3 bases and J by 11 bases, with 11 bases between them.

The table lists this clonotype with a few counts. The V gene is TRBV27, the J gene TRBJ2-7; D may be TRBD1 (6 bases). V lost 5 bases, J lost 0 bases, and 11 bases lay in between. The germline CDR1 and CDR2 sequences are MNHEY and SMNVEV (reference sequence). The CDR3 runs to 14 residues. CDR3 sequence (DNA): TGTGCCAGCAGTGACAGGTCAAACTCCTACGAGCAGTACTTC. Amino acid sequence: CASSDRSNSYEQYF.

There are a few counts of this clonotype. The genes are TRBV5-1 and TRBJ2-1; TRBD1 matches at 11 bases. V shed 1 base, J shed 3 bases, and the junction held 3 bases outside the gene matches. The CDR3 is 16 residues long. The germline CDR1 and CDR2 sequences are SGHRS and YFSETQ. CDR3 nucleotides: TGCGCCAGCAGCTTGTCGGGACAGGGGGGCTACAATGAGCAGTTCTTC. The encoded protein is CASSLSGQGGYNEQFF.

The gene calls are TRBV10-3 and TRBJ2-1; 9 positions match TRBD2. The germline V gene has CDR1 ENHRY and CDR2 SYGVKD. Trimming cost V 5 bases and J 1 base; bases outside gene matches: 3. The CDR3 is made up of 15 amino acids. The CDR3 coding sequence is TGTGCCATCAGTTTAGCGGGAGTATCCTACAATGAGCAGTTCTTC. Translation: CAISLAGVSYNEQFF.

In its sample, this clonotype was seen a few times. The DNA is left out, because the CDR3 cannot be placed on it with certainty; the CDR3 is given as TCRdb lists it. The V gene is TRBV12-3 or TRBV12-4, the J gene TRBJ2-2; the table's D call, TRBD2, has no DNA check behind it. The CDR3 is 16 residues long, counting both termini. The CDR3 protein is CASSLQTMNTGELFFF.

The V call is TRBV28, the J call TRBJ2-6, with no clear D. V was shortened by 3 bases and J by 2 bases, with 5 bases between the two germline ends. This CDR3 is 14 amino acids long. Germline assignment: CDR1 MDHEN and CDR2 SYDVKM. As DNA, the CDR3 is TGTGCCAGCAGTTTTTCAACTGGGGCCAACGTCCTGACTTTC. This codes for CASSFSTGANVLTF.

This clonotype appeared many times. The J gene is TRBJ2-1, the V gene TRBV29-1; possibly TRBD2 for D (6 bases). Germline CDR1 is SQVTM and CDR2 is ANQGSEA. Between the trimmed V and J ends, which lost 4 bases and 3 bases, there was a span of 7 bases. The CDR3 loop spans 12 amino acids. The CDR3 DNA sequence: TGCAGCGTTGCGACTAGCTACAATGAGCAGTTCTTC. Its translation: CSVATSYNEQFF.

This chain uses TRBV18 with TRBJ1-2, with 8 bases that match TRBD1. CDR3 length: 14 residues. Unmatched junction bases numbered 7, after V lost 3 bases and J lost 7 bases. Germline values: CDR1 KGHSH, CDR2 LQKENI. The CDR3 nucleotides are TGTGCCAGCTCACCGGGTACAGGGGGTACTGGCTACACCTTC. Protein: CASSPGTGGTGYTF.